Sequencing of this T cell receptor beta chain was carried out in a study of cytomegalovirus exposure and HLA in healthy donors. Researchers ran the PCR with 60 Vbeta and 13 Jbeta primers. This table comes from immunoSEQ multiplex PCR, and its TCRdb copy is limited to in-frame clones, with some not included. The table records 110,000 or so clones, 60% to 80% of them present only once. The germline gives CDR1 MGHRA, CDR2 YSYEKL. Trimming stripped 0 bases from V and 5 bases from J, with 13 bases between. The CDR3 consists of 15 residues. The J gene is TRBJ1-2, the V gene TRBV4-1; possible D gene TRBD1, 5 bases. This sequence originates from a man younger than 35 in good health and CMV-seropositive. Sample: PBMCs. The CDR3 DNA follows: TGCGCCAGCAGCCAAGAAGTAGGGGTAACGTATGGCTACACCTTC. Encoded protein: CASSQEVGVTYGYTF.